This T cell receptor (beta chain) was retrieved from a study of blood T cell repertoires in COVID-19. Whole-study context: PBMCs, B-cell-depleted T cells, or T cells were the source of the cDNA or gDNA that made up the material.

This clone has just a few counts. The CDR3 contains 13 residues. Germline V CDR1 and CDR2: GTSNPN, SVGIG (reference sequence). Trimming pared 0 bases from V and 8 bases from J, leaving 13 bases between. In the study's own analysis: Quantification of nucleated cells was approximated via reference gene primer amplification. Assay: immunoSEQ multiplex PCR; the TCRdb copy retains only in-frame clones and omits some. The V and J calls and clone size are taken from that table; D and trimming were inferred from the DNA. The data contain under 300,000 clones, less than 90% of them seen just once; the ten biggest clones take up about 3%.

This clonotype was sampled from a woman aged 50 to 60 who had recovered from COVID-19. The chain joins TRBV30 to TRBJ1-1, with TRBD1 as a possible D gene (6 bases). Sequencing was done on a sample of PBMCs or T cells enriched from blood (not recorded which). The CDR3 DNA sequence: TGTGCCTGGAGTGTAACAGGGCATTGGGAAGCTTTCTTT. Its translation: CAWSVTGHWEAFF. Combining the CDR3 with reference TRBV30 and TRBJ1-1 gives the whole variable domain SQTIHQWPATLVQPVGSPLSLECTVEGTSNPNLYWYRQAAGRGLQLLFYSVGIGQISSEVPQNLSASRPQDRQFILSSKKLLLSDSGFYLCAWSVTGHWEAFFGQGTRLTVV.